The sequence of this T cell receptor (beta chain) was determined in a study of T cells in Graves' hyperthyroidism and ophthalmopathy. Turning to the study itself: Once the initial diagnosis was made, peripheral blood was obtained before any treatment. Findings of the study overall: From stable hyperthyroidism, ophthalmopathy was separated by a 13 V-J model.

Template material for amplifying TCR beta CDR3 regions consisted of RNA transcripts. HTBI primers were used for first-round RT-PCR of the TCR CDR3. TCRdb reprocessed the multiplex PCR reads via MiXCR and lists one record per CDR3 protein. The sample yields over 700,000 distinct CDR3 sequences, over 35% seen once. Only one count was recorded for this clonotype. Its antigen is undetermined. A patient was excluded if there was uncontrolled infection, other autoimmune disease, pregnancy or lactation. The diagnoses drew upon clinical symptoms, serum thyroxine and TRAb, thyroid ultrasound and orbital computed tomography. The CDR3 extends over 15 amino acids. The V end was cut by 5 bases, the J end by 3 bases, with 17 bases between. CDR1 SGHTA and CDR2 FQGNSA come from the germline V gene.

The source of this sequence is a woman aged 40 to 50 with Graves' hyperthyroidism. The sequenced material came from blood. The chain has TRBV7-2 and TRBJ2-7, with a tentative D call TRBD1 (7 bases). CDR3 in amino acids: CASSGGSGTVYEQYF. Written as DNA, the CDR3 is TGTGCCAGCAGCGGGGGGTCCGGGACAGTCTACGAGCAGTACTTC.